These 12 T cell receptor beta chains share one sample of origin, sequenced in a study of human T cells and chemical hapten exposure (dated by TCRdb to the early 2020s). The method behind the library was RACE. Instrument on record: NextSeq 500. Clones were called with MiXCR by TCRdb after fastp trimmed the public reads at Q25, and only in-frame beta chains were retained. One record per CDR3 amino acid sequence lists the most common genes and DNA. In all, the sample holds tens of thousands of distinct CDR3 sequences, and around 8.8% of those were seen once. Jointly, the top ten make up 2.5% to 3.5% of the sample. The time point tag for this specimen amounts to: healthy volunteer bleed at 2 weeks. Total RNA was isolated from unfractionated whole blood collected in Tempus Blood RNA tubes. Sequenced input: whole blood. The receptors come from a female donor in good health. Some clones in this sample may be carry-over from other donors' samples.

The V and J genes are TRBV28 and TRBJ1-1; D gene unclear. Between the trimmed V and J ends, which lost 3 bases and 8 bases, there was a span of 10 bases. This CDR3 has 12 residues. The germline CDR1 and CDR2 sequences are MDHEN and SYDVKM. The CDR3 is CASSFGGGEAFF. CDR3 nucleotide sequence: TGTGCCAGCAGTTTCGGAGGTGGGGAAGCTTTCTTT.

This clonotype was recorded a few times. The chain joins TRBV7-6 to TRBJ2-1, with 9 bases aligning to TRBD2. The V segment lost 1 base and the J segment 3 bases; nucleotides outside the gene matches: 10. CDR3 size: 18 residues. The germline CDR1 and CDR2 sequences are SGHVS and FNYEAQ. Here the CDR3 reads CASSLVGAGGQIYNEQFF. Here the CDR3 DNA reads TGTGCCAGCAGCTTAGTTGGGGCGGGAGGGCAAATCTACAATGAGCAGTTCTTC.

The chain joins TRBV7-8 to TRBJ2-7, with 7 nucleotides matching TRBD1. Unmatched junction bases numbered 10, after V lost 4 bases and J lost 4 bases. Germline V gene lookup returns CDR1 SGHVS and CDR2 FQNEAQ. The length of the CDR3 is 15 residues. DNA of the CDR3: TGTGCCAGCAGCTCCCGACAGGGATTGGTTTACGAGCAGTACTTC. This gives the protein CASSSRQGLVYEQYF. Complete variable domain (other parts from reference TRBV7-8 and TRBJ2-7): GAGVSQSPRYKVAKRGQDVALRCDPISGHVSLFWYQQALGQGPEFLTYFQNEAQLDKSGLPSDRFFAERPEGSVSTLKIQRTQQEDSAVYLCASSSRQGLVYEQYFGPGTRLTVT.

This clonotype was counted a few times. J is TRBJ2-5 and V is TRBV6-1; no firm D call. The germline gives CDR1 MNHNS, CDR2 SASEGT. Trimming cost V 2 bases and J 2 bases, with 9 bases left between them. There are 14 residues in the CDR3. As DNA, the CDR3 is TGTGCCAGCAGTGAACGGGCAGTTCAAGAGACCCAGTACTTC. Translating gives CASSERAVQETQYF.

The chain recombines TRBV9 with TRBJ2-3; TRBD2 aligns across 14 bases. Germline V gene sequence: CDR1 SGDLS, CDR2 YYNGEE. Trimming took 3 bases from V and 1 from J; bases not matched to a gene: 1. The CDR3 sequence is 16 residues long. In DNA, the CDR3 is TGTGCCAGCAGCGGGGGACTAGCGGGGGGCACAGATACGCAGTATTTT. This gives the protein CASSGGLAGGTDTQYF.

This clonotype was counted a few times. This rearrangement joins TRBV29-1 to TRBJ2-3; 13 bases fit TRBD2. V shed 7 bases and J 4 bases; nucleotides not matched to a gene: 11. CDR1 SQVTM and CDR2 ANQGSEA come from the germline V gene. This CDR3 is 16 amino acids long. CDR3 coding DNA: TGCAGCGCAGCGGGACTAGCGGGATATGGGTCAGATACGCAGTATTTT. Protein sequence: CSAAGLAGYGSDTQYF.

CDR3 nucleotide sequence: TGTGCCAGCAGGAGGACACCTAGCTCCTACAATGAGCAGTTCTTC. Amino acids: CASRRTPSSYNEQFF. The chain combines TRBV2 with TRBJ2-1; maybe TRBD1 (5 bases). Per the germline V gene, CDR1 is SNHLY and CDR2 is FYNNEI. The ends were cut back, 6 bases at V and 0 bases at J, with 12 bases in the middle. The CDR3 spans 15 residues. The full variable domain, rest sourced from reference TRBV2 and TRBJ2-1, is EPEVTQTPSHQVTQMGQEVILRCVPISNHLYFYWYRQILGQKVEFLVSFYNNEISEKSEIFDDQFSVERPDGSNFTLKIRSTKLEDSAMYFCASRRTPSSYNEQFFGPGTRLTVL.

This clonotype was detected a few times. The chain is built from TRBV7-3 and TRBJ2-3; D may correspond to TRBD1 or TRBD2 (6 bases each). Trimming took 5 bases from V and 5 from J, leaving 17 bases between them. This CDR3 has 15 amino acids. Germline CDR1 reads SGHTA; CDR2 reads FQGTGA. CDR3 region: CASSPSYGGGDTQYF. Here the CDR3 DNA reads TGTGCCAGCAGCCCTAGTTATGGAGGGGGAGATACGCAGTATTTT.

The chain links TRBV20-1 to TRBJ2-3; D not resolved. This CDR3 comprises 12 residues. From germline, CDR1 is DFQATT and CDR2 SNEGSKA (reference sequence). Deletions cut 0 bases from V and 7 bases from J, with 8 bases between. The CDR3 DNA reads TGCAGTGCTAGAGACGGGTTGAATACGCAGTATTTT. This gives the protein CSARDGLNTQYF.

CDR3 residues: CASSYRQDGYTF. The CDR3 nucleotides read TGTGCCAGCAGCTACCGACAGGATGGCTACACCTTC. The chain uses TRBV7-2 and TRBJ1-2, with D possibly being TRBD1 (6 bases). The germline V and J ends were trimmed by 4 bases and 6 bases, with 9 bases remaining between them. The CDR3 runs to 12 residues. Germline assignment: CDR1 SGHTA and CDR2 FQGNSA.

The V call is TRBV20-1, the J call TRBJ1-3; D perhaps matches TRBD1 (6 bases). CDR1 is DFQATT, CDR2 SNEGSKA, per germline (reference sequence). The CDR3 consists of 14 residues. V shed 6 bases and J shed 2 bases, with 14 bases lying between them. The CDR3 reads CSAARDTTGNTIYF. CDR3 coding DNA: TGCAGTGCCGCCCGGGACACCACTGGAAACACCATATATTTT.

V and J are TRBV10-3 and TRBJ1-6; maybe TRBD1 (5 bases). Germline loops: CDR1 ENHRY, CDR2 SYGVKD. The length of the CDR3 is 14 residues. V was trimmed by 6 bases and J by 7 bases, leaving 13 bases between them. CDR3 protein: CAISPGRMNSPLHF. The CDR3 region has the DNA TGTGCCATCAGCCCGGGACGGATGAATTCACCCCTCCACTTT.